Given below is one T cell receptor (beta chain) in context. The sample is drawn from a study of blood T cell repertoires in COVID-19. Study overall: The analysed material was cDNA or gDNA that came from T cells, B-cell-depleted T cells, or PBMCs.

The protocol was immunoSEQ multiplex PCR, while the TCRdb copy is restricted to in-frame clones and leaves out a portion. This sample yields 150,000 to 200,000 clones, of which over 80% are seen a single time; 4.6% belongs to the top ten. This clonotype originated in a woman aged 45-59 years with acute or convalescent COVID-19. The material sequenced was peripheral blood.

As DNA, the CDR3 is TGCAGCGTTGAACCGGGGAATGAGCAGTTCTTC. Residues: CSVEPGNEQFF. The chain has TRBV29-1 and TRBJ2-1, with TRBD2 as a possible D gene (5 bases). Germline V gene sequence: CDR1 SQVTM, CDR2 ANQGSEA. The CDR3 has 11 residues. V lost 2 bases and J 7 bases, leaving 6 bases between the germline ends.